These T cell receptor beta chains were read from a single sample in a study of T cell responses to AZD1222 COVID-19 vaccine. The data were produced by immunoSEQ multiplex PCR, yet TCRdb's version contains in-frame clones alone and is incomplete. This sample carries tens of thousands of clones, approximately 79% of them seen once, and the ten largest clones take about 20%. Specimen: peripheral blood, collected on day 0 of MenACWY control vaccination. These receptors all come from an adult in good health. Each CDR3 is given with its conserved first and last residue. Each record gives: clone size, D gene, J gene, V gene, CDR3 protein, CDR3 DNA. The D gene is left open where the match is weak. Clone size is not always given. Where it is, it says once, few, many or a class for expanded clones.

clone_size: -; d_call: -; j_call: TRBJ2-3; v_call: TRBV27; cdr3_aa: CASSLGGFRDTQYF; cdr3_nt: TGTGCCAGCAGTTTAGGTGGATTTAGAGATACGCAGTATTTT
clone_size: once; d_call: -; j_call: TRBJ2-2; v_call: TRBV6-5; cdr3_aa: CASSYSKWAGELFF; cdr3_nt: TGTGCCAGCAGTTACTCGAAATGGGCCGGGGAGCTGTTTTTT
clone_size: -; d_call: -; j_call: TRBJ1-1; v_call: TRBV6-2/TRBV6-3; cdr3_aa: CASSAGRSRMNTEAFF; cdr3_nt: TGTGCCAGCAGCGCCGGCAGGAGCAGGATGAACACTGAAGCTTTCTTT
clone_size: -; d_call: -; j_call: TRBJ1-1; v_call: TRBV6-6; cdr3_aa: CASRVGPYTEAFF; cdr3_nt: TGTGCCAGCCGAGTGGGGCCTTACACTGAAGCTTTCTTT
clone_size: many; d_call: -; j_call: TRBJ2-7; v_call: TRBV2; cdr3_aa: CASSLTYEQYF; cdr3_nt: TGTGCCAGCAGCCTCACCTACGAGCAGTACTTC
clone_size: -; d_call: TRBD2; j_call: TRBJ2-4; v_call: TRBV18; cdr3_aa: CASSPSGSGAKNIQYF; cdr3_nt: TGTGCCAGCTCACCCTCGGGTAGCGGGGCCAAAAACATTCAGTACTTC
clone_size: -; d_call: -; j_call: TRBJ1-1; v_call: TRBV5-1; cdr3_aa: CASTGQGEVNTEAFF; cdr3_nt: TGCGCCAGCACTGGCCAGGGTGAGGTGAACACTGAAGCTTTCTTT
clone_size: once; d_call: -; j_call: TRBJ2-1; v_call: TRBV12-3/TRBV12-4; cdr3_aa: CASIKNNEQFF; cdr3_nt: TGTGCCAGCATAAAGAACAATGAGCAGTTCTTC
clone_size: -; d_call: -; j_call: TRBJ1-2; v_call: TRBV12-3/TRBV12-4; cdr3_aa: CASSLKDYGYTF; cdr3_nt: TGTGCCAGCAGTTTAAAGGACTATGGCTACACCTTC
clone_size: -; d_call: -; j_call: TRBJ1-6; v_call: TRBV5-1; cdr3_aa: CASSLGDGSSYNSPLHF; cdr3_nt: TGCGCCAGCAGCTTGGGGGACGGGAGCTCCTATAATTCACCCCTCCACTTT
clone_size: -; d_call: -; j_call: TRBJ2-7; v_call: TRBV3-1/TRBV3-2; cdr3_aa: CASSQEIAPYEQYF; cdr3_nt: TGTGCCAGCAGCCAAGAAATAGCTCCCTACGAGCAGTACTTC
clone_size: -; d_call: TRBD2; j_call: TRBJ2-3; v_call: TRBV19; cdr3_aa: CASSPAPKGSGGRPLTDTQYF; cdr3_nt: TGTGCCAGTAGTCCCGCGCCCAAGGGTAGCGGGGGCCGACCTCTCACAGATACGCAGTATTTT
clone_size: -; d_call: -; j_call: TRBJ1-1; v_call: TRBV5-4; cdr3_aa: CASSRGTEGAFF; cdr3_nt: TGTGCCAGCAGCCGCGGGACCGAAGGAGCTTTCTTT
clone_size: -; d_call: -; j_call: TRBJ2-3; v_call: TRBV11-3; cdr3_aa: CASSRSAMADTQYF; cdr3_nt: TGTGCCAGCAGCCGATCCGCAATGGCAGATACGCAGTATTTT
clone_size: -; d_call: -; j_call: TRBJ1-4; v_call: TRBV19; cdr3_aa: CASTQGRANEKLFF; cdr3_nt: TGTGCCAGTACCCAGGGAAGAGCTAATGAAAAACTGTTTTTT
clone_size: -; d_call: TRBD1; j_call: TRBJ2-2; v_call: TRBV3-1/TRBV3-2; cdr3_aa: CASSLDRGTTGELFF; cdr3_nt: TGTGCCAGCAGCCTTGACAGGGGTACCACCGGGGAGCTGTTTTTT
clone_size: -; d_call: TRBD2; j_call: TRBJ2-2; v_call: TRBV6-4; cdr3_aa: CASSPLADPTGELFF; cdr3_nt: TGTGCCAGCAGCCCACTAGCGGACCCCACCGGGGAGCTGTTTTTT
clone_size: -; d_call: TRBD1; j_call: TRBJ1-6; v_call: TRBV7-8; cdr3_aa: CASSPVAWTGYNSPLHF; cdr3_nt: TGTGCCAGCAGCCCGGTCGCTTGGACAGGGTATAATTCACCCCTCCACTTT
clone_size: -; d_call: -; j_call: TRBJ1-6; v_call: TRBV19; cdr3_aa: CASSIDGKTWSGNSPLHF; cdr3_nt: TGTGCCAGTAGTATAGATGGAAAAACCTGGTCAGGAAATTCACCCCTCCACTTT
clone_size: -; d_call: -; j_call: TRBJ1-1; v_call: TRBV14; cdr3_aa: CASSAGLNTEAFF; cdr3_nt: TGTGCCAGCAGCGCGGGCCTCAACACTGAAGCTTTCTTT
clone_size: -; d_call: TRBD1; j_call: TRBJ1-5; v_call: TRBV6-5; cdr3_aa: CASSLQGVSQPQHF; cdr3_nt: TGTGCCAGCAGTTTACAGGGGGTGAGTCAGCCCCAGCATTTT
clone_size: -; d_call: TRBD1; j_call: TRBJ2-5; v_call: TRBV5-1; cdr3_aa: CASSLGTGEETQYF; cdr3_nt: TGCGCCAGCAGCTTGGGGACAGGGGAAGAGACCCAGTACTTC
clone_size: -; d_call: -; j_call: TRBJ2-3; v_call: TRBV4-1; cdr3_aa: CASSQDLGTTRYF; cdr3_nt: TGCGCCAGCAGCCAAGATCTAGGGACGACCCGGTATTTT
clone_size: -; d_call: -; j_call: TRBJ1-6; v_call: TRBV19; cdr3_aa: CASSFGTLVESSPLHF; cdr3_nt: TGTGCCAGTAGTTTCGGGACATTAGTAGAGTCATCACCCCTCCACTTT
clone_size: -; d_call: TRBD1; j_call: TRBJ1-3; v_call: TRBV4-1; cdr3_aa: CASSQGTGASGNTIYF; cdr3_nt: TGCGCCAGCAGCCAAGGGACAGGGGCCTCTGGAAACACCATATATTTT
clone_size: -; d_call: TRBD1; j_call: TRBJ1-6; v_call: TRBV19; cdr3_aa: CASRQQGIRSPLHF; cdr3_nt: TGTGCCAGTAGGCAACAGGGGATTCGATCACCCCTCCACTTT
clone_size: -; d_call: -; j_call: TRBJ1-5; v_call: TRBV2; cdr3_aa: CASSPGLGRRNQPQHF; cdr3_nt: TGTGCCAGCAGTCCGGGGCTGGGACGGCGAAATCAGCCCCAGCATTTT
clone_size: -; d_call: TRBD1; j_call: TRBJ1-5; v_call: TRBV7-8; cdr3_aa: CASSLTGGINQPQHF; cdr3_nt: TGTGCCAGCAGCTTGACAGGGGGAATAAACCAGCCCCAGCATTTT
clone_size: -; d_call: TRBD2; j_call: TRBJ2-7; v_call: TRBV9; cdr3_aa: CASSVAPSASGSYEQYF; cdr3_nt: TGTGCCAGCAGCGTAGCTCCATCGGCTAGCGGGAGCTACGAGCAGTACTTC